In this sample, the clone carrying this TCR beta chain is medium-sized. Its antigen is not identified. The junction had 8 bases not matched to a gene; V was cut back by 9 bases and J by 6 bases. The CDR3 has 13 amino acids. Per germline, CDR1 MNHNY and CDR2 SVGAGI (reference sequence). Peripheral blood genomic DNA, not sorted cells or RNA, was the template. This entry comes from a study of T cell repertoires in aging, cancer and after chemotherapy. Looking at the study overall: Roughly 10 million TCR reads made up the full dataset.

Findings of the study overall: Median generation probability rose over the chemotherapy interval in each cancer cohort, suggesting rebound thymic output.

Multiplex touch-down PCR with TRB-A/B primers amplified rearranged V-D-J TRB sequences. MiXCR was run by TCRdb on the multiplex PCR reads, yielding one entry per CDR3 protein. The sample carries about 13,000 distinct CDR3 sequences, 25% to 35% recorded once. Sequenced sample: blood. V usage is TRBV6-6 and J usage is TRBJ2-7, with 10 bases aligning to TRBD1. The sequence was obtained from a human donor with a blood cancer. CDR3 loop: CARGTGEYTEQYF. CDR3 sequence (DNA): TGTGCCAGGGGGACAGGGGAATATACCGAGCAGTACTTC.